This entry describes one T cell receptor beta chain. This sample stems from a study of T cell changes during pregnancy in multiple sclerosis. Assay: immunoSEQ multiplex PCR; the TCRdb copy retains only in-frame clones and omits some. The sample has roughly 38,000 clones; 88% are singletons. Source: CD8+ T cells from peripheral blood mononuclear cells, taken in the third trimester of pregnancy. The TCR originated in a female donor with multiple sclerosis, enrolled in a pregnancy study.

CDR3 region: CASTRRHRNYGYTF. The CDR3 DNA is TGTGCCAGCACCAGGCGCCACCGAAACTATGGCTACACCTTC. The chain recombines TRBV2 with TRBJ1-2; D is ambiguous. Between the trimmed V and J ends, which lost 7 bases and 2 bases, there was a span of 14 bases. Per germline, CDR1 SNHLY and CDR2 FYNNEI. The CDR3 is 14 residues long. The full variable domain, rest sourced from reference TRBV2 and TRBJ1-2, is EPEVTQTPSHQVTQMGQEVILRCVPISNHLYFYWYRQILGQKVEFLVSFYNNEISEKSEIFDDQFSVERPDGSNFTLKIRSTKLEDSAMYFCASTRRHRNYGYTFGSGTRLTVV.